This T cell receptor (beta chain) originates from a study of cytomegalovirus exposure and HLA in healthy donors. The study, taken as a whole, reports: Later work found most CMV-associated TCR beta chains apparently HLA-restricted.

Primers: 60 Vbeta forward and 13 Jbeta reverse. TCRdb keeps only in-frame clones here, not all; method: immunoSEQ multiplex PCR. The data hold about 230,000 clones, with over 65% observed a single time. Points on this clone: Antigen unknown.

Germline V gene lookup returns CDR1 KGHSH and CDR2 LQKENI. The V and J ends lost 3 bases and 2 bases, in that order; junction bases with no gene match: 5. This CDR3 contains 15 residues. The TCR originated in a woman between 55 and 75 years old in good health and CMV-seropositive. The chain employs TRBV18 and TRBJ1-1, with 8 bases fitting TRBD1. Source material: PBMCs. Here the CDR3 DNA reads TGTGCCAGCTCACCTAGAGGGACAGGCAACACTGAAGCTTTCTTT. Protein sequence: CASSPRGTGNTEAFF.